These 10 T cell receptor beta chains came from one sample sequenced in a study of T cell clonality in common variable immunodeficiency. Notes on the study in general: Reportedly, TCR beta sequences from common variable immunodeficiency showed fewer deletions and N-nucleotide insertions.

Generated by immunoSEQ multiplex PCR, the TCRdb table keeps only in-frame clones and is missing some. The sample shows some 22,000 clones, none of them appearing just once. The antigens of these receptors remain unknown. The sample consisted of peripheral blood mononuclear cells. Receptors originate from a human donor with common variable immunodeficiency.

By sample fraction, this clone is medium-sized. Coverage ceases 3 residues before the CDR3 finishes, and the germline J gene fills in the end. The chain is built from TRBV9 and TRBJ1-4; weak D call: TRBD1 (6 bases). Deletions cut 3 bases from V and 0 bases from J, with 15 bases between. Germline loops: CDR1 SGDLS, CDR2 YYNGEE. The CDR3 has 17 amino acids. The sequenced part of the CDR3 DNA is TGTGCCAGCAGCGACTCCGGACAGACTGCAACTAATGAAAAA. This encodes CASSDSGQTATNEK. The entire CDR3 protein reads CASSDSGQTATNEKLFF. Full variable domain (missing parts from reference TRBV9 and TRBJ1-4): DSGVTQTPKHLITATGQRVTLRCSPRSGDLSVYWYQQSLDQGLQFLIQYYNGEERAKGNILERFSAQQFPDLHSELNLSSLELGDSALYFCASSDSGQTATNEKLFFGSGTQLSVL.

As to this clone: The sequence runs out 3 residues before the end of the CDR3; the remainder is reconstructed from the germline J gene. This chain joins TRBV18 and TRBJ1-3; tentative D call: TRBD1 (5 bases). This CDR3 has 16 amino acids. The germline V gene encodes CDR1 KGHSH and CDR2 LQKENI. V was shortened by 1 base and J by 3 bases, with 13 bases between the two germline ends. The DNA read from the CDR3 is TGTGCCAGCTCACCACTTGGGACTGCCGGTGGAAACACC. Amino acid sequence: CASSPLGTAGGNT. The full CDR3 reads CASSPLGTAGGNTIYF. The whole variable domain, remainder taken from reference TRBV18 and TRBJ1-3, is NAGVMQNPRHLVRRRGQEARLRCSPMKGHSHVYWYRQLPEEGLKFMVYLQKENIIDESGMPKERFSAEFPKEGPSILRIQQVVRGDSAAYFCASSPLGTAGGNTIYFGEGSWLTVV.

The table lists this clone with many counts. The read comes to an end 3 residues before the CDR3 does, leaving the germline J gene to fill in the end. V is TRBV5-1 and J is TRBJ2-2; 12 bases map to TRBD2. V gave up 3 bases and J gave up 6 bases; unmatched junction bases: 3. CDR3 size: 15 residues. Germline V gene data show CDR1 as SGHRS and CDR2 as YFSETQ. The CDR3 DNA, read in part, is TGCGCCAGCAGCTCGACTAGCGGGGGATCCGGGGAG. Translating gives CASSSTSGGSGE. The whole CDR3 reads CASSSTSGGSGELFF.

There are many counts of this clone. The CDR3 extends 3 residues past the end of the read, so its final part is completed from the germline J gene. The V call is TRBV30, the J call TRBJ2-3, with TRBD2 matching 12 bases. The CDR3 loop spans 19 amino acids. Germline V gene lookup returns CDR1 GTSNPN and CDR2 SVGIG (reference sequence). The V and J ends lost 2 bases and 5 bases, in that order; junction bases with no gene match: 17. The sequenced part of the CDR3 DNA is TGTGCCTGGAGTCCCGGACAGGGGCTGGGACTAGCGGGTCAAGATACG. Protein: CAWSPGQGLGLAGQDT. The entire CDR3 sequence reads CAWSPGQGLGLAGQDTQYF.

This clone was observed a handful of times. The CDR3 is cut off 3 residues early in the read; its end comes from the germline J gene. This chain connects TRBV19 to TRBJ2-2; TRBD1 is a possible D gene (5 bases). This CDR3 has 16 residues. CDR1 is LNHDA and CDR2 is SQIVND in the germline V gene (reference sequence). The V gene lost 2 bases and the J gene lost 4 bases, with 14 bases spanning the gap. The DNA read from the CDR3 is TGTGCCAGTAGTATATTGCAGGGCCTGGCCACCGGGGAG. Its protein is CASSILQGLATGE. The full-length CDR3 reads as CASSILQGLATGELFF.

This clone was seen many times. The read ends 3 residues shy of where the CDR3 ends; the end is completed using the germline J gene. This chain connects TRBV5-1 to TRBJ2-2; the match to TRBD2 covers 10 bases. CDR3 size: 16 residues. Trimming cost V 7 bases and J 0 bases; bases outside gene matches: 6. Germline CDR1 is SGHRS and CDR2 is YFSETQ. CDR3 DNA, as far as it was read: TGCGCCAGCGGGACTAGCGAGTTCGCGAACACCGGGGAG. The encoded protein is CASGTSEFANTGE. The CDR3 as a whole reads CASGTSEFANTGELFF. The full variable domain, in which reference TRBV5-1 and TRBJ2-2 provide the parts outside the CDR3, is KAGVTQTPRYLIKTRGQQVTLSCSPISGHRSVSWYQQTPGQGLQFLFEYFSETQRNKGNFPGRFSGRQFSNSRSEMNVSTLELGDSALYLCASGTSEFANTGELFFGEGSRLTVL.

This clone was seen many times. The sequence runs out 3 residues before the end of the CDR3; the remainder is reconstructed from the germline J gene. The V gene is TRBV7-9, the J gene TRBJ2-3; D is undetermined. V lost 0 bases, J lost 7 bases, and 11 bases lay in between. Germline V gene sequence: CDR1 SEHNR, CDR2 FQNEAQ (reference sequence). The CDR3 is made up of 14 amino acids. The chain's CDR3 is CASSLAPTSHTQYF. The covered CDR3 bases are TGTGCCAGCAGCTTAGCCCCAACTTCTCATACG.

About this clone: Its ends do not fully match the called genes, so a read error is possible. The sequence runs out 3 residues before the end of the CDR3; the remainder is reconstructed from the germline J gene. V usage is TRBV7-2 and J usage is TRBJ2-7; 7 nucleotides align to TRBD1. The CDR3 consists of 14 residues. Germline V lookup: CDR1 SGHTA, CDR2 FQGNSA. CDR3 loop: CVSSLGDSAYEQYF. Incomplete CDR3 DNA: TGTGTCAGCAGCTTAGGGGACAGCGCCTACGAG.

This clone has a handful of counts. The sequence runs out 3 residues before the end of the CDR3; the remainder is reconstructed from the germline J gene. The rearrangement links TRBV5-1 to TRBJ2-7; no firm D call. Germline-derived CDR1 and CDR2 are SGHRS and YFSETQ. V was shortened by 3 bases and J by 4 bases, with 8 bases between the two germline ends. The CDR3 length is 12 residues. This chain's CDR3 is CASSSAMYEQYF. The CDR3 bases that were read are TGCGCCAGCAGCTCAGCGATGTACGAG.

This clone came up many times. With the read ending 3 residues before the CDR3 end, the germline J gene is used to fill in that end. V gene TRBV7-3 combines with J gene TRBJ1-2, with TRBD1 matching 9 bases. The J segment lost 4 bases and the V segment lost 5 bases, leaving 2 bases of the junction unmatched. CDR1 is SGHTA, CDR2 FQGTGA, per germline. The CDR3 is made up of 13 amino acids. CDR3 in amino acids: CASSPGQGYGYTF. Incomplete CDR3 DNA: TGTGCCAGCAGCCCGGGACAGGGCTATGGC.